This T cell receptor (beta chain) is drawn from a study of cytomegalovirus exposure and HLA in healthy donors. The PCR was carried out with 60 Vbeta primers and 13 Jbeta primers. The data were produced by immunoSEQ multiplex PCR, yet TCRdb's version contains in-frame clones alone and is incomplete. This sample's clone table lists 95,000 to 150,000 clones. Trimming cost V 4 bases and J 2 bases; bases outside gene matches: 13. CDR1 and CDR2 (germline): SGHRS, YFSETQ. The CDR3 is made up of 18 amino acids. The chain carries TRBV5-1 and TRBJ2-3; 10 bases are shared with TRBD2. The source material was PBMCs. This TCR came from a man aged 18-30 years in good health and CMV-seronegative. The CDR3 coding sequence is TGCGCCAGCAGCCCCCTACCTGTTAGCGGGGGGCCCACAGATACGCAGTATTTT. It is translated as CASSPLPVSGGPTDTQYF.